The sequence of this TCR beta chain was determined in a study of blood T cell repertoires in COVID-19. On the study more broadly: The origin of the acute and convalescent COVID-19 samples was the United States, Italy and Spain.

Authors' data handling: Quantification of nucleated cells was approximated via reference gene primer amplification. Clones were read by immunoSEQ multiplex PCR, and TCRdb kept only the in-frame ones, dropping some. V and J calls and clone size are as listed in that table; D and trimming were resolved from the DNA. Among about 84,000 clones listed, 80% to 90% were seen once. The CDR3 sequence is 16 residues long. Germline CDR1 reads SQVTM; CDR2 reads ANQGSEA. The germline V and J ends were trimmed by 4 bases and 1 base, with 19 bases remaining between them. This clone was seen only once. The rearrangement uses TRBV29-1 and TRBJ2-5, with D maybe TRBD2 (6 bases). Input material: peripheral blood. This TCR was sampled from a man older than 75 with active or convalescent COVID-19. CDR3 in DNA: TGCAGCGTTGGTGGGTATGTGGGGACTTCCCAAGAGACCCAGTACTTC. Translated: CSVGGYVGTSQETQYF.